The 8 T cell receptor beta chains reported below all come from one sample, sequenced in a study of CD8 T cells in ankylosing spondylitis. TCRdb recomputed calls from the 5' RACE reads with MiXCR, one row per CDR3 protein. Of just under 550,000 distinct CDR3 sequences listed, 12% are singletons. General observations from the study: Ankylosing spondylitis blood seemed to carry a telltale TCR beta motif made of under ten highly homologous variants.

These receptors have no identified antigens. The sequenced sample consisted of blood, either unsorted or a sorted T cell fraction (not recorded which). The source of these receptors is a male donor with ankylosing spondylitis.

V usage is TRBV5-1 and J usage is TRBJ2-5; the D is unclear. V lost 4 bases and J lost 5, with 15 bases in between. CDR1 is SGHRS and CDR2 is YFSETQ in the germline V gene. There are 14 residues in the CDR3. CDR3 nucleotides: TGCGCCAGCAGCATCGGGTTCCGGATTGAGACCCAGTACTTC. It encodes CASSIGFRIETQYF. The whole variable domain, remainder taken from reference TRBV5-1 and TRBJ2-5, is KAGVTQTPRYLIKTRGQQVTLSCSPISGHRSVSWYQQTPGQGLQFLFEYFSETQRNKGNFPGRFSGRQFSNSRSEMNVSTLELGDSALYLCASSIGFRIETQYFGPGTRLLVL.

This clonotype was detected only a few times. V and J are TRBV18 and TRBJ2-3; no clear D gene. Trimming shortened V by 0 bases and J by 1 base, and 5 bases separated the two germline ends. The CDR3 totals 14 residues. CDR1 KGHSH and CDR2 LQKENI come from the germline V gene. DNA of the CDR3: TGTGCCAGCTCACCACCGACTCGCACAGATACGCAGTATTTT. Its protein is CASSPPTRTDTQYF.

The V and J genes are TRBV18 and TRBJ2-5; D might be TRBD2 (6 bases). In germline, CDR1 is KGHSH, CDR2 LQKENI. The CDR3 is made up of 14 amino acids. V lost 5 bases, J lost 2 bases, and 12 bases lay in between. CDR3: CASSSSSGQETQYF. CDR3 nucleotides: TGTGCCAGCTCATCTAGTAGCGGACAAGAGACCCAGTACTTC.

The chain is built from TRBV20-1 and TRBJ2-5; D not resolved. Trimming cost V 4 bases and J 5 bases, with 8 bases left between them. From germline, CDR1 is DFQATT and CDR2 SNEGSKA (reference sequence). This CDR3 has 11 amino acids. CDR3 DNA sequence: TGCAGTGCTAACCCGAGGGAGACCCAGTACTTC. Protein sequence: CSANPRETQYF.

The chain recombines TRBV11-2 with TRBJ1-4, with 9 bases aligning to TRBD1. The trim removed 0 bases at V and 5 bases at J, leaving 7 bases unmatched. The CDR3 contains 17 residues. Germline assignment: CDR1 SGHAT and CDR2 FQNNGV. The DNA for the CDR3 is TGTGCCAGCAGCTTAGATGGGACAGGGTGGCCAAATGAAAAACTGTTTTTT. This codes for CASSLDGTGWPNEKLFF.

This clonotype appeared a few times. The chain employs TRBV10-3 and TRBJ2-3, with 11 bases matching TRBD2. Trimming removed 4 bases from V and 4 bases from J; junction bases left unmatched: 7. This CDR3 comprises 16 residues. In germline, CDR1 is ENHRY, CDR2 SYGVKD. DNA of the CDR3: TGTGCCATCAGTGGAGAAACTAGCGGGAGACCAGATACGCAGTATTTT. This encodes CAISGETSGRPDTQYF.

This clonotype came up many times. The gene calls are TRBV10-3 and TRBJ2-5; TRBD1 aligns across 9 bases. The CDR3 length is 15 residues. Germline CDR1 reads ENHRY; CDR2 reads SYGVKD. V lost 7 bases and J lost 2; bases outside the gene matches: 8. Here the CDR3 reads CAINPGTGRQETQYF. CDR3 nucleotides: TGTGCCATCAATCCCGGGACAGGGCGTCAAGAGACCCAGTACTTC.

This clonotype came up many times. The gene calls are TRBV12-3 or TRBV12-4 and TRBJ2-2, with 8 bases fitting TRBD2. The CDR3 length is 14 residues. V lost 7 bases to trimming and J lost 6 bases; unmatched junction nucleotides: 7. The CDR3 DNA sequence: TGTGCCAGCACCAAGGGACTAGTGGCCGGGGAGCTGTTTTTT. It encodes CASTKGLVAGELFF.